Each of the 19 T cell receptor beta chains below was sequenced from the same sample in a study of cytomegalovirus exposure and HLA in healthy donors. Amplification used 60 Vbeta primers and 13 Jbeta primers. The assay was immunoSEQ multiplex PCR, and TCRdb's table has in-frame clones only and misses some. The sample comprises 150,000 to 200,000 clones, around 80% of which are singletons, and over 1.1% rests with the top ten. The sequencing input was PBMCs. The receptors originated from a man between 18 and 35 years old in good health and CMV-seronegative.

This chain links TRBV4-3 with TRBJ1-1, with D tentatively TRBD1 (6 bases). CDR3 size: 14 residues. Germline V gene lookup returns CDR1 LGHNA and CDR2 YSLEER. V lost 4 bases and J 0 bases, leaving 9 bases between the germline ends. CDR3 amino acids: CASSPDRLNTEAFF. CDR3 nucleotides: TGCGCCAGCAGCCCGGACAGATTGAACACTGAAGCTTTCTTT.

V and J are TRBV6-6 and TRBJ1-1; D is uncertain. Germline-derived CDR1 and CDR2 are MNHNY and SVGAGI (reference sequence). Trimming took 0 bases from V and 9 from J, leaving 8 bases between them. The CDR3 has 12 residues. CDR3 region: CASSYSRAKAFF. As DNA, the CDR3 is TGTGCCAGCAGTTACTCGAGGGCCAAAGCTTTCTTT.

The gene calls are TRBV5-4 and TRBJ2-3, with D tentatively TRBD2 (5 bases). V was cut by 3 bases and J by 0 bases, with 14 bases left in between. This CDR3 contains 16 residues. Per the germline V gene, CDR1 is SGHNT and CDR2 is YYREEE (reference sequence). This CDR3 is CASSSPSSPSTDTQYF. The CDR3 DNA is TGTGCCAGCAGCTCCCCCTCTAGCCCTAGCACAGATACGCAGTATTTT.

The CDR3 here is CASSPRMNTEAFF. The CDR3 coding sequence is TGTGCCAGCAGCCCGCGGATGAACACTGAAGCTTTCTTT. The rearrangement joins TRBV5-6 to TRBJ1-1; D ambiguous. CDR1 and CDR2 from the germline V gene are SGHDT and YYEEEE. The CDR3 has 13 residues. The V end lost 4 bases, the J end lost 0 bases, and 7 bases lay between the germline ends.

The J gene is TRBJ2-3, the V gene TRBV5-8, with 7 nucleotides matching TRBD2. In germline, CDR1 is SGHTS, CDR2 YDEGEE. V was pared by 0 bases and J by 1 base, with 2 bases of the junction left unmatched. The CDR3 runs 15 residues. The CDR3 coding sequence is TGTGCCAGCAGCTTGGCAGGGAGGGGCACAGATACGCAGTATTTT. The encoded protein is CASSLAGRGTDTQYF.

This chain connects TRBV7-2 to TRBJ2-2; 8 positions agree with TRBD1. Germline-derived CDR1 and CDR2 are SGHTA and FQGNSA. This CDR3 has 15 amino acids. The V segment lost 5 bases and the J segment 5 bases; nucleotides outside the gene matches: 7. CDR3: CASSPQGAVTGELFF. The CDR3 DNA sequence: TGTGCCAGCAGCCCCCAGGGGGCGGTTACCGGGGAGCTGTTTTTT.

The rearrangement uses TRBV19 and TRBJ1-2; 9 bases are shared with TRBD1. Germline V gene lookup returns CDR1 LNHDA and CDR2 SQIVND (reference sequence). The CDR3 has 18 amino acids. The J segment lost 4 bases and the V segment lost 0 bases, leaving 12 bases of the junction unmatched. CDR3 sequence: CASSIDGGQGPLFYGYTF. The DNA for the CDR3 is TGTGCCAGTAGTATAGATGGGGGACAGGGCCCTCTCTTCTATGGCTACACCTTC.

The chain has TRBV25-1 and TRBJ1-3, with unresolved D. The CDR3 runs 15 residues. Trimming took 5 bases from V and 3 from J, leaving 14 bases between them. Germline CDR1 MGHDK, CDR2 SYGVNS. CDR3 residues: CASSLGGLGGNTIYF. The DNA of the CDR3 is TGTGCCAGCAGTTTAGGAGGACTGGGTGGAAACACCATATATTTT. The full variable domain, rest sourced from reference TRBV25-1 and TRBJ1-3, is EADIYQTPRYLVIGTGKKITLECSQTMGHDKMYWYQQDPGMELHLIHYSYGVNSTEKGDLSSESTVSRIRTEHFPLTLESARPSHTSQYLCASSLGGLGGNTIYFGEGSWLTVV.

For this clone: Compared with germline, one end of the junction differs, possibly owing to a read error. V is TRBV7-9 and J is TRBJ2-7; the match to TRBD2 covers 8 bases. CDR3 length equals 14 residues. Germline assignment: CDR1 SEHNR and CDR2 FQNEAQ (reference sequence). The CDR3: CSSSWTSLSYEQYF. CDR3 coding DNA: TGTTCCAGCAGTTGGACTAGCCTTTCCTACGAGCAGTACTTC. Filled out from reference TRBV7-9 and TRBJ2-7, the complete variable domain reads DTGVSQNPRHKITKRGQNVTFRCDPISEHNRLYWYRQTLGQGPEFLTYFQNEAQLEKSRLLSDRFSAERPKGSFSTLEIQRTEQGDSAMYLCSSSWTSLSYEQYFGPGTRLTVT.

CDR3 bases: TGTGCCAGCAGCTTATCGGGGGATGGGGTAGCTTTCTTT. This translates into CASSLSGDGVAFF. The chain links TRBV7-9 to TRBJ1-1, with D perhaps matching TRBD1 (5 bases). V was trimmed by 2 bases and J by 10 bases, leaving 14 bases between them. This CDR3 contains 13 residues. From germline, CDR1 is SEHNR and CDR2 FQNEAQ (reference sequence).

The chain employs TRBV5-6 and TRBJ1-1; D gene uncertain. Per germline, CDR1 SGHDT and CDR2 YYEEEE. The CDR3 runs 14 residues. V dropped 0 bases and J dropped 0 bases, with 6 bases sitting between them. The CDR3 sequence: CASSLEAMNTEAFF. CDR3 nucleotides: TGTGCCAGCAGCTTGGAAGCGATGAACACTGAAGCTTTCTTT.

The chain carries TRBV4-2 and TRBJ2-3; tentatively, D is TRBD1 (6 bases). The ends were cut back, 2 bases at V and 0 bases at J, with 18 bases in the middle. Germline CDR1 reads LGHNA; CDR2 reads YNFKEQ. The CDR3 totals 18 residues. CDR3 bases: TGTGCCAGCAGCCAACGCACAAGAGACAGGACTAGCACAGATACGCAGTATTTT. Protein sequence: CASSQRTRDRTSTDTQYF.

The V call is TRBV28, the J call TRBJ1-2; D is perhaps TRBD1 (6 bases). The CDR3 is 16 residues long. V lost 6 bases, J lost 0 bases, and 17 bases lay in between. Germline lookup yields CDR1 MDHEN and CDR2 SYDVKM. The CDR3 reads CASSSAGATPNYGYTF. For the CDR3, the DNA is TGTGCCAGCAGCTCCGCGGGGGCTACACCTAACTATGGCTACACCTTC.

This clone occurred a few times. The rearrangement links TRBV7-2 to TRBJ1-5; TRBD1 is a possible D gene (6 bases). CDR1 is SGHTA and CDR2 is FQGNSA in the germline V gene. This CDR3 has 15 amino acids. V dropped 0 bases and J dropped 7 bases, with 13 bases sitting between them. The CDR3 reads CASSLALQGGQPQHF. In DNA, the CDR3 is TGTGCCAGCAGCTTAGCGTTACAGGGAGGGCAGCCCCAGCATTTT.

This chain uses TRBV7-2 with TRBJ2-5; no firm D call. Germline V lookup: CDR1 SGHTA, CDR2 FQGNSA. CDR3 length equals 14 residues. V was trimmed by 6 bases and J by 1 base, leaving 12 bases between them. The CDR3 loop reads CASSPIAGQETQYF. DNA of the CDR3: TGTGCCAGCAGTCCCATAGCCGGCCAAGAGACCCAGTACTTC.

V is TRBV19 and J is TRBJ1-2; D not resolved. Looked up from germline, CDR1 is LNHDA and CDR2 is SQIVND (reference sequence). The V end was cut by 3 bases, the J end by 4 bases, with 15 bases between. The CDR3 length is 15 residues. The CDR3 DNA is TGTGCCAGTAGTATGGAGTCACCGGCCAGCTATGGCTACACCTTC. Translation gives CASSMESPASYGYTF.

The rearrangement joins TRBV4-2 to TRBJ2-1; TRBD2 matches 7 bases. The CDR3 length is 15 residues. V trimming: 2 bases; J trimming: 5 bases; junction bases outside the gene matches: 6. Germline V CDR1 and CDR2: LGHNA, YNFKEQ. CDR3 bases: TGTGCCAGCAGCCAAATGGGAGGGCCCAACAATGAGCAGTTCTTC. This codes for CASSQMGGPNNEQFF.

This clone was observed a few times. The CDR3, as DNA: TGCAGCGTTCTCGGACAGATAAGCTCCTACAATGAGCAGTTCTTC. Its translation is CSVLGQISSYNEQFF. The rearrangement links TRBV29-1 to TRBJ2-1, with D tentatively TRBD1 (6 bases). Between the trimmed V and J ends, which lost 5 bases and 0 bases, there was a span of 14 bases. Germline CDR1 reads SQVTM; CDR2 reads ANQGSEA. The CDR3 spans 15 residues.

This clone was observed a single time. The V gene is TRBV6-1, the J gene TRBJ1-5; maybe TRBD1 (6 bases). V was clipped by 2 bases and J by 4 bases, with 15 bases between them. The CDR3 spans 16 residues. Germline V gene lookup returns CDR1 MNHNS and CDR2 SASEGT. The CDR3 DNA sequence: TGTGCCAGCAGTGAACAACGGGACACCCGAAATCAGCCCCAGCATTTT. Translated, it gives CASSEQRDTRNQPQHF.